This TCR beta chain was documented in a study of T cell responses to AZD1222 COVID-19 vaccine. Some clones are missing from TCRdb's copy, which holds only in-frame ones; the method was immunoSEQ multiplex PCR. Here the sample spans roughly 160,000 clones, about 89% being singletons. Whole-study results and caveats: A rise in Spike-specific TCR breadth and depth followed two AZD1222 doses.

With respect to this clone: What it binds is unknown.

This CDR3 comprises 15 residues. V lost 8 bases to trimming and J lost 0 bases, with 11 bases between them. The germline V gene encodes CDR1 SEHNR and CDR2 FQNEAQ (reference sequence). The chain employs TRBV7-9 and TRBJ1-6; perhaps TRBD1 as D (6 bases). The TCR comes from an adult in good health. This specimen was peripheral blood, taken on day 0 of AZD1222 vaccination. The CDR3 nucleotides read TGTGCCAGCTCACAGGGATCCTCCTATAATTCACCCCTCCACTTT. It yields the protein CASSQGSSYNSPLHF.